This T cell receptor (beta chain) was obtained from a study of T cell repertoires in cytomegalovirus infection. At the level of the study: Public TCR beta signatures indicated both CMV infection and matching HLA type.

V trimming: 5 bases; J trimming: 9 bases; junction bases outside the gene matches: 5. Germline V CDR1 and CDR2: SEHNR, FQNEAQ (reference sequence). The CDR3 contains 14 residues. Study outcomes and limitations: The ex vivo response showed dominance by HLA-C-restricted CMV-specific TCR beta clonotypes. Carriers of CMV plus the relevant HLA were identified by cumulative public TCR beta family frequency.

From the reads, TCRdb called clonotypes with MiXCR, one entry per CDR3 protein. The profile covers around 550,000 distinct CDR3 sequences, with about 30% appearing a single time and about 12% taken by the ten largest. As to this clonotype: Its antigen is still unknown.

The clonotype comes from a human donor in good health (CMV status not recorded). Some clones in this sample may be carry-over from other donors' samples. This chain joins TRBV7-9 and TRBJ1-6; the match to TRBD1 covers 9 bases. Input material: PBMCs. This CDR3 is CASSLGTGTSPLHF. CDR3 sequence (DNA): TGTGCCAGCAGCCTCGGGACAGGGACTTCACCCCTCCACTTT.